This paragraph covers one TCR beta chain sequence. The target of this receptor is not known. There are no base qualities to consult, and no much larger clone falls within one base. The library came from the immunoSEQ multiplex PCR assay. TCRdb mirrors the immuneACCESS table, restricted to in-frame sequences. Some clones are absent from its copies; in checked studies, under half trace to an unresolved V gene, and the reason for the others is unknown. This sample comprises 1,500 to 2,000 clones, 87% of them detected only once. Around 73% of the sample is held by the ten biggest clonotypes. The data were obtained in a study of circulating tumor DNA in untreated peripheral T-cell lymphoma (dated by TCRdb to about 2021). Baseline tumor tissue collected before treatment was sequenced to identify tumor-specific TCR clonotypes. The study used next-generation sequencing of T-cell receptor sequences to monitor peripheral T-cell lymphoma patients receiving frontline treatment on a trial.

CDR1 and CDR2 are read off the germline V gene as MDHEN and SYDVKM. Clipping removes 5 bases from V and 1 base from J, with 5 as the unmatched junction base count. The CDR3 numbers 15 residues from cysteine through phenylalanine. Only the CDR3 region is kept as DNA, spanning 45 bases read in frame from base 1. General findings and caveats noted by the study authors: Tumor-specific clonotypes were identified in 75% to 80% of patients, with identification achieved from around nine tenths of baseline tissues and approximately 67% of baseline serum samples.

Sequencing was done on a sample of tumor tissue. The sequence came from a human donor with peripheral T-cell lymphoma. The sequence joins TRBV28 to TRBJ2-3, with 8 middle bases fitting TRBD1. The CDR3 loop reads CASSVLTGGTDTQYF. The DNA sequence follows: TGTGCCAGCAGTGTACTGACAGGGGGCACAGATACGCAGTATTTT.